This T cell receptor beta chain was profiled in a study of blood T cell repertoires in COVID-19. In the original workflow: Scientists estimated how many nucleated cells there were by amplifying reference gene primers. Assay: immunoSEQ multiplex PCR; the TCRdb copy retains only in-frame clones and omits some. The DNA was the basis for D and trimming; V, J and clone size are from that table. The sample contains around 28,000 clones, roughly 90% of which appear only once. Sequenced input: peripheral blood. The sequence derives from a human donor in a cohort sampled during active COVID-19.

Written as DNA, the CDR3 is TGCGCCAGCAGCCGGAACGGGGGGAACTACAATGAGCAGTTCTTC. Translating gives CASSRNGGNYNEQFF. The V and J genes are TRBV4-3 and TRBJ2-1; TRBD2 aligns across 7 bases. J gave up 3 bases and V 4 bases, and 6 bases lay outside the gene matches. Germline values: CDR1 LGHNA, CDR2 YSLEER. This CDR3 comprises 15 residues.